The sequence of this T cell receptor beta chain was determined in a study of graft-versus-host responses after intestinal transplantation. Study findings and constraints: Detected in recipient marrow were GvH clones, some of which were first observed in ileum or blood. Peak circulating GvH clone levels tracked with early post-transplant HvG declines. Individuals who had graft-donor T cell macrochimerism had allografts that showed high graft-versus-host to host-versus-graft clonal ratios.

Germline V lookup: CDR1 ENHRY, CDR2 SYGVKD. The length of the CDR3 is 14 residues. Trimming pared 4 bases from V and 4 bases from J, leaving 13 bases between. A word on this clone: The antigen is not known.

Intraepithelial lymphocytes and lamina propria lymphocytes were released through processing of graft tissue. Data came from immunoSEQ multiplex PCR; TCRdb stores just in-frame clones and leaves some out. The table records 10,000 or so clones, 70% to 85% of them present only once. The TCR sequence derives from a human patient who received an intestinal transplant, so some T cells may come from the graft donor. The rearrangement uses TRBV10-3 and TRBJ2-5, with D unclear. The sequences come from ileum tissue, collected 140 to 150 days after intestinal transplantation. The CDR3 region is CAISVGYPLETQYF. The CDR3, as DNA: TGTGCCATCAGTGTGGGCTACCCTCTAGAGACCCAGTACTTC.